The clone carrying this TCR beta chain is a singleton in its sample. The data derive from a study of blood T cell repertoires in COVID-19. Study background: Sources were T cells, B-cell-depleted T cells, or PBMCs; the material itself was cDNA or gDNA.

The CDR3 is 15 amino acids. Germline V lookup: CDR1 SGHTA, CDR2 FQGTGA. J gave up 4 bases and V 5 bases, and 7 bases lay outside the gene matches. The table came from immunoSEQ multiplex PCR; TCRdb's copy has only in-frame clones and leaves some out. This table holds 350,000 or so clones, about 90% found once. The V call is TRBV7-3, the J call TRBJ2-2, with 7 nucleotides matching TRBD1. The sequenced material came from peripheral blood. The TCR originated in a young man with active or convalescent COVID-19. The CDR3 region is CASSLSGGSTGELFF. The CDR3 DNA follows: TGTGCCAGCAGCCTGTCAGGGGGTTCCACCGGGGAGCTGTTTTTT.